The 6 T cell receptor beta chains in this list originate from one sample, sequenced in a study of blood T cells in healthy people across ages. The use of a sample-barcoded 5' primer and a J-beta primer mix characterized a second PCR of about 7 to 12 cycles. MiXCR was run by TCRdb on the 5' RACE reads, yielding one entry per CDR3 protein. Found here are fewer than 2,000,000 distinct CDR3 sequences, about 35% of them singletons; the top ten hold approximately 10%. The sequencing sample was made of blood. The receptors were sampled from a woman under 40 in good health.

This clonotype was seen a handful of times. The V gene is TRBV5-1, the J gene TRBJ2-3; TRBD2 matches at 8 bases. The CDR3 contains 14 residues. The ends lost 7 bases at V and 2 bases at J; junction bases unmatched: 6. Germline lookup yields CDR1 SGHRS and CDR2 YFSETQ. The CDR3 DNA reads TGCGCCAGCTCCCGGGAGGGGGACACAGATACGCAGTATTTT. Protein: CASSREGDTDTQYF.

This chain uses TRBV20-1 with TRBJ2-7; TRBD2 matches at 12 bases. CDR1 is DFQATT, CDR2 SNEGSKA, per germline (reference sequence). V was clipped by 1 base and J by 2 bases; unmatched bases: 9. The CDR3 contains 17 residues. The CDR3 DNA sequence: TGCAGTGCTAGAGCCCTCGGACTAGCGGGGCCCGCCTACGAGCAGTACTTC. This codes for CSARALGLAGPAYEQYF.

This chain links TRBV5-1 with TRBJ2-6, with unresolved D. Trimming shortened V by 5 bases and J by 1 base, and 10 bases separated the two germline ends. Germline assignment: CDR1 SGHRS and CDR2 YFSETQ. The CDR3 extends over 15 amino acids. CDR3 bases: TGCGCCAGCAGGGCCCAGGTATCTGGGGCCAACGTCCTGACTTTC. It encodes CASRAQVSGANVLTF.

CDR3 residues: CASSVDQLHTYEQYF. For the CDR3, the DNA is TGTGCCAGCAGCGTAGACCAGCTGCATACCTACGAGCAGTACTTC. The V call is TRBV9, the J call TRBJ2-7, with D uncertain. There are 15 residues in the CDR3. Per germline, CDR1 SGDLS and CDR2 YYNGEE. Trimming shortened V by 0 bases and J by 2 bases, and 12 bases separated the two germline ends.

There are many counts of this clonotype. This chain uses TRBV20-1 with TRBJ2-7, with 9 bases lining up with TRBD1. From germline, CDR1 is DFQATT and CDR2 SNEGSKA (reference sequence). V lost 5 bases and J lost 6; bases outside the gene matches: 2. The CDR3 loop spans 11 amino acids. The CDR3 spells CSARQGGEQYF. In DNA form, the CDR3 reads TGCAGTGCTCGACAGGGGGGCGAGCAGTACTTC.

This clonotype was seen a single time. The chain uses TRBV10-1 and TRBJ2-1, with 12 bases identical to TRBD2. J lost 10 bases, V lost 4 bases, and 11 bases had no gene match. Germline V gene sequence: CDR1 WNHNN, CDR2 SYGVQD (reference sequence). There are 16 residues in the CDR3. CDR3 amino acids: CASSVTTSGRRDEQFF. The DNA of the CDR3 is TGCGCCAGCAGTGTGACCACTAGCGGGAGGAGAGACGAGCAGTTCTTC.